Shown below are 30 T cell receptor beta chains from a single sample sequenced in a study of technical replicates of blood from a few donors (dated by TCRdb to the late 2010s). Library preparation employed the immunoSEQ multiplex PCR assay. Not all clones reach the TCRdb copy of this immuneACCESS table, which keeps in-frame sequences only. Checked studies attribute under half of the gap to unresolved V genes and leave the rest unexplained. For this sample the table gives some 89,000 clones, of which about 95% were detected only once. Of the sample, over 0.25% is held by the ten largest clones. Sequenced: T cells isolated from PBMCs. These receptors originate from a human donor in good health.

The chain recombines TRBV27 with TRBJ2-7, with TRBD2 matching 8 bases. Looked up from germline, CDR1 is MNHEY and CDR2 is SMNVEV (reference sequence). This CDR3 comprises 16 residues. Trimming at V came to 5 bases and at J to 3 bases, leaving 12 bases not matched to a gene. The CDR3 here is CASSPQRLATLYEQYF. The CDR3 DNA is TGTGCCAGCAGTCCGCAGAGACTAGCGACACTCTACGAGCAGTACTTC.

The gene calls are TRBV11-2 and TRBJ2-3, with D tentatively TRBD2 (5 bases). V lost 5 bases, J lost 5 bases, and 17 bases lay in between. The length of the CDR3 is 15 residues. The V gene's germline CDR1 is SGHAT and CDR2 FQNNGV. The CDR3 nucleotides are TGTGCCAGCAGCCCTCTAGCAGGTGGAGGAGATACGCAGTATTTT. This encodes CASSPLAGGGDTQYF.

The chain has TRBV27 and TRBJ2-5, with 7 bases aligning to TRBD1. The V segment lost 0 bases and the J segment 5 bases; nucleotides outside the gene matches: 6. Germline V gene data show CDR1 as MNHEY and CDR2 as SMNVEV (reference sequence). The CDR3 covers 15 residues. CDR3 in amino acids: CASSLSSQGVETQYF. The CDR3 DNA is TGTGCCAGCAGTTTATCTTCCCAGGGGGTCGAGACCCAGTACTTC.

The V gene is TRBV5-1, the J gene TRBJ1-2, with TRBD1 as a possible D gene (5 bases). This CDR3 spans 14 amino acids. Trimming removed 4 bases from V and 4 bases from J, with 14 bases in between. Germline CDR1 is SGHRS and CDR2 is YFSETQ. The CDR3 is CASSLEGVAYGYTF. The CDR3 region has the DNA TGCGCCAGCAGCCTCGAAGGGGTAGCCTATGGCTACACCTTC.

The rearrangement joins TRBV10-3 to TRBJ2-7, with 10 bases identical to TRBD1. V trimming: 10 bases; J trimming: 3 bases; junction bases outside the gene matches: 12. The germline CDR1 and CDR2 sequences are ENHRY and SYGVKD. CDR3 length: 15 residues. CDR3 sequence: CATKRTGTGDYEQYF. The CDR3, as DNA: TGTGCCACCAAACGCACCGGGACAGGGGACTACGAGCAGTACTTC.

The genes are TRBV6-5 and TRBJ1-1; weak D call: TRBD1 (5 bases). CDR1 is MNHEY and CDR2 is SVGAGI in the germline V gene. The V and J ends lost 5 bases and 4 bases respectively, with 8 bases between them. This CDR3 is 12 amino acids long. CDR3 DNA sequence: TGTGCCAGCAGTGGGGGGGGCACTGAAGCTTTCTTT. Protein product: CASSGGGTEAFF.

The chain combines TRBV5-4 with TRBJ2-2, with D perhaps matching TRBD2 (5 bases). The V and J ends lost 2 bases and 4 bases respectively, with 12 bases between them. CDR3 length equals 15 residues. Germline CDR1 reads SGHNT; CDR2 reads YYREEE (reference sequence). The CDR3 DNA follows: TGTGCCAGCAGCTTCGGGGAGTTGGTCACCGGGGAGCTGTTTTTT. As protein: CASSFGELVTGELFF.

V and J are TRBV25-1 and TRBJ1-1; D may be TRBD1 (5 bases). Germline CDR1 MGHDK, CDR2 SYGVNS. The ends were cut back, 1 base at V and 3 bases at J, with 12 bases in the middle. CDR3 length: 15 residues. The CDR3, as DNA: TGTGCCAGCAGTGAATGGGGGGTCAGGTACACTGAAGCTTTCTTT. Residues: CASSEWGVRYTEAFF.

This clone showed up just a few times. The chain joins TRBV27 to TRBJ2-3, with TRBD1 matching over 9 bases. Germline V lookup: CDR1 MNHEY, CDR2 SMNVEV (reference sequence). The CDR3 runs to 15 residues. The trim removed 5 bases at V and 5 bases at J, leaving 8 bases unmatched. The CDR3 coding sequence is TGTGCCAGCAGTCCCCTTATGGGACAGGGAGATACGCAGTATTTT. Translated: CASSPLMGQGDTQYF.

This clone was detected only once. The CDR3 DNA follows: TGTGCCAGCAGTCTCCTCTTAGGGACAGGATCAACTGAAGCTTTCTTT. Translation: CASSLLLGTGSTEAFF. This chain uses TRBV27 with TRBJ1-1; TRBD1 agrees at 8 bases. The CDR3 length is 16 residues. Trimming removed 5 bases from V and 5 bases from J; junction bases left unmatched: 13. Germline CDR1 is MNHEY and CDR2 is SMNVEV (reference sequence).

The rearrangement uses TRBV6-6 and TRBJ2-1; 9 bases align to TRBD2. The CDR3 runs 15 residues. The germline V gene encodes CDR1 MNHNY and CDR2 SVGAGI (reference sequence). Trimming took 2 bases from V and 4 from J; bases not matched to a gene: 3. Here the CDR3 reads CASSYEREAYNEQFF. The CDR3, as DNA: TGTGCCAGCAGTTACGAGCGGGAGGCATACAATGAGCAGTTCTTC.

The V call is TRBV2, the J call TRBJ2-7, with no clear D. The CDR3 runs 13 residues. Looked up from germline, CDR1 is SNHLY and CDR2 is FYNNEI. The V end lost 4 bases, the J end lost 3 bases, and 10 bases lay between the germline ends. CDR3 DNA sequence: TGTGCCAGCAGTGGGAAAAACTACTACGAGCAGTACTTC. Translated, it gives CASSGKNYYEQYF.

The V call is TRBV28, the J call TRBJ2-7, with D hard to call. Germline assignment: CDR1 MDHEN and CDR2 SYDVKM. The CDR3 length is 14 residues. V shed 6 bases and J shed 0 bases, with 12 bases lying between them. The CDR3: CASRTGSSSYEQYF. The CDR3 region has the DNA TGTGCCAGCAGAACCGGGTCTAGCTCCTACGAGCAGTACTTC. Using reference TRBV28 and TRBJ2-7 for the parts outside the CDR3, the full variable domain is DVKVTQSSRYLVKRTGEKVFLECVQDMDHENMFWYRQDPGLGLRLIYFSYDVKMKEKGDIPEGYSVSREKKERFSLILESASTNQTSMYLCASRTGSSSYEQYFGPGTRLTVT.

The genes are TRBV2 and TRBJ2-1; 10 positions agree with TRBD2. Germline V gene data show CDR1 as SNHLY and CDR2 as FYNNEI. The CDR3 is made up of 14 amino acids. The ends lost 7 bases at V and 6 bases at J; junction bases unmatched: 6. CDR3 sequence reads: CASTTSGTPNEQFF. The CDR3 DNA sequence: TGTGCCAGCACTACTAGCGGGACTCCCAATGAGCAGTTCTTC.

V and J are TRBV27 and TRBJ1-2; D not certain. Per the germline V gene, CDR1 is MNHEY and CDR2 is SMNVEV (reference sequence). The CDR3 totals 14 residues. The germline V and J ends were trimmed by 3 bases and 2 bases, with 10 bases remaining between them. DNA of the CDR3: TGTGCCAGCAGTTTCGCGGGAACCAACTATGGCTACACCTTC. It is translated as CASSFAGTNYGYTF.

The table lists this clone with a count of one. V gene TRBV7-6 combines with J gene TRBJ2-2, with 7 bases that match TRBD1. V lost 4 bases and J lost 5; bases outside the gene matches: 10. CDR1 is SGHVS and CDR2 is FNYEAQ in the germline V gene. The CDR3 runs 16 residues. The CDR3: CASSSRLTGFTGELFF. The CDR3 coding sequence is TGTGCCAGCAGCTCCCGCCTGACAGGGTTTACCGGGGAGCTGTTTTTT.

The chain recombines TRBV5-4 with TRBJ1-2; TRBD1 matches 9 bases. J gave up 4 bases and V 4 bases, and 11 bases lay outside the gene matches. The CDR3 is 16 residues long. Germline V gives CDR1 SGHNT, CDR2 YYREEE (reference sequence). This chain's CDR3 is CASSGEQGASLYGYTF. CDR3 coding DNA: TGTGCCAGCAGCGGTGAACAGGGGGCTTCCCTCTATGGCTACACCTTC.

V is TRBV13 and J is TRBJ2-5, with 11 bases matching TRBD1. Unmatched junction bases numbered 8, after V lost 4 bases and J lost 7 bases. The germline V gene encodes CDR1 PRHDT and CDR2 FYEKMQ (reference sequence). The CDR3 extends over 15 amino acids. The CDR3, as DNA: TGTGCCAGCAGCTCTCCGGGACAGGGGGTTGGGACCCAGTACTTC. It encodes CASSSPGQGVGTQYF.

This chain uses TRBV7-2 with TRBJ2-2; D possibly corresponds to TRBD2 (7 bases). The CDR3 sequence is 16 residues long. The germline CDR1 and CDR2 sequences are SGHTA and FQGNSA. Between the trimmed V and J ends, which lost 1 base and 4 bases, there was a span of 13 bases. The CDR3 sequence is CASSLVRGAGTGELFF. The CDR3 DNA is TGTGCCAGCAGCTTAGTACGGGGGGCAGGCACCGGGGAGCTGTTTTTT. Together with reference TRBV7-2 and TRBJ2-2, the CDR3 gives the full variable domain: GAGVSQSPSNKVTEKGKDVELRCDPISGHTALYWYRQSLGQGLEFLIYFQGNSAPDKSGLPSDRFSAERTGGSVSTLTIQRTQQEDSAVYLCASSLVRGAGTGELFFGEGSRLTVL.

The chain links TRBV7-2 to TRBJ2-3, with 14 bases that match TRBD2. The CDR3 runs to 16 residues. J gave up 4 bases and V 3 bases, and 3 bases lay outside the gene matches. The germline V gene encodes CDR1 SGHTA and CDR2 FQGNSA. The CDR3 DNA reads TGTGCCAGCAGCTTTGGACTAGCGGGAGGCGCAGATACGCAGTATTTT. Its protein product is CASSFGLAGGADTQYF.

This sequence joins TRBV6-5 and TRBJ2-1, with 12 bases matching TRBD2. Per germline, CDR1 MNHEY and CDR2 SVGAGI. The CDR3 consists of 14 residues. With 10 bases clipped from V and 3 bases from J, the junction kept 4 bases outside the gene matches. CDR3 sequence: CATGLAGLYNEQFF. The CDR3 region has the DNA TGTGCCACCGGACTAGCGGGACTCTACAATGAGCAGTTCTTC.

The chain employs TRBV6-1 and TRBJ2-7; no firm D call. This CDR3 region has 15 residues. Looked up from germline, CDR1 is MNHNS and CDR2 is SASEGT. Trimming removed 3 bases at V and 2 bases at J, with 14 bases between. The chain's CDR3 is CASSEADLPPYEQYF. CDR3 nucleotide sequence: TGTGCCAGCAGTGAGGCCGATCTTCCTCCCTACGAGCAGTACTTC.

CDR3: CASSQHLTGEIGGNEKLFF. DNA of the CDR3: TGCGCCAGCAGCCAACACCTCACAGGGGAAATTGGTGGGAATGAAAAACTGTTTTTT. The V call is TRBV4-1, the J call TRBJ1-4, with 7 bases identical to TRBD1. The trim removed 2 bases at V and 5 bases at J, leaving 17 bases unmatched. Germline CDR1 and CDR2: MGHRA and YSYEKL. CDR3 size: 19 residues.

This chain joins TRBV7-9 and TRBJ2-1, with 8 bases identical to TRBD2. CDR1 is SEHNR and CDR2 is FQNEAQ in the germline V gene (reference sequence). V lost 2 bases, J lost 6 bases, and 6 bases stayed unmatched. CDR3 length: 15 residues. CDR3 protein: CASSLSAGEANEQFF. DNA of the CDR3: TGTGCCAGCAGCTTATCAGCGGGAGAAGCCAATGAGCAGTTCTTC.

J is TRBJ1-3 and V is TRBV27, with 7 bases fitting TRBD1. From germline, CDR1 is MNHEY and CDR2 SMNVEV (reference sequence). The length of the CDR3 is 14 residues. The V segment lost 6 bases and the J segment 6 bases; nucleotides outside the gene matches: 8. The CDR3 is CASSPGQLKNTIYF. The CDR3, as DNA: TGTGCCAGCAGCCCGGGACAGTTGAAAAACACCATATATTTT.

CDR3: CASSPTSAGGTGELFF. The CDR3 DNA follows: TGTGCCAGCAGCCCTACTAGTGCTGGGGGGACCGGGGAGCTGTTTTTT. The chain uses TRBV7-9 and TRBJ2-2; D may be TRBD2 (6 bases). Trimming cost V 5 bases and J 5 bases, with 18 bases left between them. The CDR3 is 16 residues long. CDR1 and CDR2 from the germline V gene are SEHNR and FQNEAQ (reference sequence).

This chain connects TRBV30 to TRBJ1-2; unclear D gene. In germline, CDR1 is GTSNPN, CDR2 SVGIG (reference sequence). The CDR3 totals 12 residues. V lost 6 bases and J lost 8, with 16 bases in between. CDR3 amino acids: CACFINLSGYTF. The CDR3 DNA is TGTGCCTGTTTTATAAATCTGAGCGGCTACACCTTC.

A single count supports this clone. This chain uses TRBV9 with TRBJ2-7, with 11 bases identical to TRBD2. With 1 base clipped from V and 6 bases from J, the junction kept 9 bases outside the gene matches. CDR1 is SGDLS, CDR2 YYNGEE, per germline. The CDR3 loop spans 16 amino acids. CDR3 residues: CASSVSLAGGGAEQYF. Written as DNA, the CDR3 is TGTGCCAGCAGCGTAAGTCTAGCGGGAGGCGGGGCCGAGCAGTACTTC.

The V call is TRBV20-1, the J call TRBJ1-2; no definite D call. This CDR3 spans 10 amino acids. V shed 3 bases and J shed 6 bases, with 5 bases lying between them. CDR1 DFQATT and CDR2 SNEGSKA come from the germline V gene (reference sequence). CDR3 loop: CSARGDGYTF. CDR3 DNA: TGCAGTGCTAGGGGAGATGGCTACACCTTC.

The chain carries TRBV5-6 and TRBJ2-7, with D maybe TRBD1 (6 bases). The V end was cut by 3 bases, the J end by 6 bases, with 10 bases between. Germline values: CDR1 SGHDT, CDR2 YYEEEE. The CDR3 has 12 residues. CDR3 bases: TGTGCCAGCAGCTATACAGGGCTCGAGCAGTACTTC. This sequence encodes CASSYTGLEQYF.